The 15 T cell receptor beta chains listed next were all sequenced from one sample in a study of cytomegalovirus exposure and HLA in healthy donors (dated by TCRdb to about 2017). The receptor library was made with the immunoSEQ multiplex PCR assay. In TCRdb, the immuneACCESS table is reduced to in-frame sequences with V and J assigned. These tables do not hold every clone; where another copy was compared, an unresolved V gene accounts for under half, and the others remain unexplained. The sample table contains about 220,000 clones; only one count was recorded for around 80% of them. About 14% of the sample is in the top ten clones. The sample taken for sequencing was PBMCs. The source of these receptors is a woman in her twenties or thirties in good health and CMV-seropositive.

The rearrangement links TRBV6-1 to TRBJ2-1; no clear D. The CDR3 covers 13 residues. Trimming shortened V by 8 bases and J by 5 bases, and 13 bases separated the two germline ends. Germline V CDR1 and CDR2: MNHNS, SASEGT. CDR3 nucleotide sequence: TGTGCCAGCCGCTCAGGCAATAACAATGAGCAGTTCTTC. The encoded protein is CASRSGNNNEQFF.

The rearrangement links TRBV18 to TRBJ2-7; 10 bases are a match to TRBD2. Trimming took 6 bases from V and 2 from J; bases not matched to a gene: 10. This CDR3 contains 16 residues. Germline V gene sequence: CDR1 KGHSH, CDR2 LQKENI. In nucleotides, the CDR3 is TGTGCCAGCTCTCACCAAGGGACTAGCGCAACCTACGAGCAGTACTTC. Amino acid sequence: CASSHQGTSATYEQYF. The whole variable domain, filled in from reference TRBV18 and TRBJ2-7, reads NAGVMQNPRHLVRRRGQEARLRCSPMKGHSHVYWYRQLPEEGLKFMVYLQKENIIDESGMPKERFSAEFPKEGPSILRIQQVVRGDSAAYFCASSHQGTSATYEQYFGPGTRLTVT.

The chain carries TRBV4-3 and TRBJ1-1, with D tentatively TRBD1 (6 bases). This CDR3 spans 14 amino acids. Per germline, CDR1 LGHNA and CDR2 YSLEER. The V end lost 4 bases, the J end lost 1 base, and 10 bases lay between the germline ends. The chain's CDR3 is CASSLVGANTEAFF. As DNA, the CDR3 is TGCGCCAGCAGCCTTGTGGGGGCGAACACTGAAGCTTTCTTT.

V is TRBV27 and J is TRBJ1-3, with D possibly matching TRBD1 (6 bases). V lost 5 bases to trimming and J lost 0 bases, with 14 bases between them. In germline, CDR1 is MNHEY, CDR2 SMNVEV (reference sequence). The CDR3 spans 16 residues. The CDR3 DNA follows: TGTGCCAGCAGTCGCGGACAGTACGCCTCTGGAAACACCATATATTTT. Translating gives CASSRGQYASGNTIYF.

V is TRBV28 and J is TRBJ2-7; D perhaps matches TRBD2 (5 bases). V lost 2 bases, J lost 4 bases, and 12 bases lay in between. This CDR3 contains 14 residues. From germline, CDR1 is MDHEN and CDR2 SYDVKM. CDR3 residues: CASSLPLLEYEQYF. CDR3 sequence (DNA): TGTGCCAGCAGTTTACCGTTACTAGAGTACGAGCAGTACTTC.

This rearrangement joins TRBV2 to TRBJ1-2; D gene unclear. CDR3 length equals 15 residues. Trimming pared 2 bases from V and 0 bases from J, leaving 10 bases between. CDR1 and CDR2 (germline): SNHLY, FYNNEI. The CDR3 here is CASSERQDANYGYTF. Here the CDR3 DNA reads TGTGCCAGCAGTGAAAGGCAGGACGCTAACTATGGCTACACCTTC.

This clone was observed a handful of times. The V call is TRBV29-1, the J call TRBJ2-1, with D possibly matching TRBD1 (6 bases). The CDR3 extends over 15 amino acids. Germline V gene sequence: CDR1 SQVTM, CDR2 ANQGSEA. Trimming removed 5 bases from V and 3 bases from J, with 17 bases in between. The CDR3 sequence is CSVTTGDQDYNEQFF. CDR3 bases: TGCAGCGTTACGACAGGCGACCAAGACTACAATGAGCAGTTCTTC.

J is TRBJ2-6 and V is TRBV30; TRBD2 is a possible D gene (6 bases). CDR1 GTSNPN and CDR2 SVGIG come from the germline V gene (reference sequence). The CDR3 runs to 19 residues. V lost 5 bases to trimming and J lost 0 bases, with 23 bases between them. This CDR3 reads CAWYPTSGGMSSGANVLTF. The CDR3 nucleotides are TGTGCCTGGTACCCGACTAGTGGCGGGATGAGCTCTGGGGCCAACGTCCTGACTTTC.

The V and J genes are TRBV7-9 and TRBJ2-7, with TRBD1 as a possible D gene (5 bases). With 5 bases removed from V and 3 bases from J, the gap between germline ends came to 14 bases. The CDR3 is 14 amino acids. From germline, CDR1 is SEHNR and CDR2 FQNEAQ (reference sequence). The CDR3 DNA is TGTGCCAGCAGCGCTGCAGGGAAGCTCTACGAGCAGTACTTC. This sequence encodes CASSAAGKLYEQYF.

This clone was observed a few times. The V call is TRBV30, the J call TRBJ2-2, with TRBD1 identical over 7 bases. V dropped 5 bases and J dropped 7; count of bases not matched to a gene: 13. The CDR3 sequence is 15 residues long. Germline loops: CDR1 GTSNPN, CDR2 SVGIG (reference sequence). The DNA for the CDR3 is TGTGCCTGGGCATCAATGACAGGGCAGGACGGGGAGCTGTTTTTT. Translation: CAWASMTGQDGELFF.

This clone was seen a handful of times. This rearrangement joins TRBV18 to TRBJ2-2, with 10 bases that match TRBD1. This CDR3 has 16 residues. After removal of 4 bases from V and 0 bases from J, the junction contained 2 bases not matched to a gene. Per the germline V gene, CDR1 is KGHSH and CDR2 is LQKENI. The CDR3 sequence is CASSRGTGANTGELFF. CDR3 DNA: TGTGCCAGCTCACGCGGGACAGGGGCGAACACCGGGGAGCTGTTTTTT.

The chain uses TRBV30 and TRBJ2-1, with 14 positions matching TRBD2. CDR3 size: 15 residues. CDR1 GTSNPN and CDR2 SVGIG come from the germline V gene (reference sequence). V trimming: 1 base; J trimming: 8 bases; junction bases outside the gene matches: 4. CDR3 sequence: CAWSGGLAGADEQFF. CDR3 coding DNA: TGTGCCTGGAGTGGGGGACTAGCGGGAGCCGATGAGCAGTTCTTC.

This chain links TRBV28 with TRBJ2-3; D is possibly TRBD1 or TRBD2 (5 bases each). Trimming took 8 bases from V and 0 from J, leaving 15 bases between them. The CDR3 is 15 residues long. Germline V gene sequence: CDR1 MDHEN, CDR2 SYDVKM. CDR3 nucleotide sequence: TGTGCCAGCGCCCCTGGGACGAGAAGCACAGATACGCAGTATTTT. Translated, it gives CASAPGTRSTDTQYF.

The V call is TRBV11-2, the J call TRBJ1-1, with 7 bases aligning to TRBD1. CDR1 and CDR2 from the germline V gene are SGHAT and FQNNGV. The V segment lost 5 bases and the J segment 10 bases; nucleotides outside the gene matches: 10. The CDR3 covers 13 residues. Here the CDR3 reads CASSELSGGRAFF. CDR3 in DNA: TGTGCCAGCAGCGAACTTTCAGGGGGGAGAGCTTTCTTT.

In this sample, this clone turned up a few times. The chain combines TRBV6-1 with TRBJ1-5; D is perhaps TRBD1 (6 bases). The length of the CDR3 is 14 residues. V was cut by 7 bases and J by 3 bases, with 13 bases left in between. Germline CDR1 MNHNS, CDR2 SASEGT. The CDR3 nucleotides are TGTGCCAGCACCGAGAGGGGGAACAATCAGCCCCAGCATTTT. Its translation is CASTERGNNQPQHF.